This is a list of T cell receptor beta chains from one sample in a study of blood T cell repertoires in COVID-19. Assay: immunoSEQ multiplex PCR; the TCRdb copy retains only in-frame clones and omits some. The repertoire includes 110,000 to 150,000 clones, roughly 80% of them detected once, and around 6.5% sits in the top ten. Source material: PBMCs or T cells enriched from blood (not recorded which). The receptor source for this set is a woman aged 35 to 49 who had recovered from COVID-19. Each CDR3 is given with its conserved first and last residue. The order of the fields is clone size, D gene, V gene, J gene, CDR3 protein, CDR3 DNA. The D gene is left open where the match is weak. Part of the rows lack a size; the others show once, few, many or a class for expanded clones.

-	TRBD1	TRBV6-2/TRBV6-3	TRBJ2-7	CASSYNAGTGVFEQYF	TGTGCCAGCAGTTACAACGCCGGGACAGGGGTTTTCGAGCAGTACTTC
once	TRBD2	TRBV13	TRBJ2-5	CASSHSSGRNQETQYF	TGTGCCAGCAGCCATTCTAGCGGGAGGAATCAAGAGACCCAGTACTTC
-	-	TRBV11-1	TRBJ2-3	CASSFRVPTDTQYF	TGTGCCAGCAGCTTCAGGGTCCCAACAGATACGCAGTATTTT
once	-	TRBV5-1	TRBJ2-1	CASSLELGRGYNEQFF	TGCGCCAGCAGCTTGGAGCTCGGAAGGGGATACAATGAGCAGTTCTTC
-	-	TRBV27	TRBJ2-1	CASSLGLNNEQFF	TGTGCCAGCAGTCTCGGACTTAACAATGAGCAGTTCTTC
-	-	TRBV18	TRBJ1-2	CASSPDREPNYGYTF	TGTGCCAGCTCACCTGATCGAGAACCTAACTATGGCTACACCTTC
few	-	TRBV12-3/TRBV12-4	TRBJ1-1	CASTPGAGTEAFF	TGTGCCAGCACCCCAGGGGCTGGCACTGAAGCTTTCTTT
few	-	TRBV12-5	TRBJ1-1	CASGFDGPNTEAFF	TGTGCTAGTGGTTTCGATGGCCCGAACACTGAAGCTTTCTTT
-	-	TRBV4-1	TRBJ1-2	CASRPTGSDGYTF	TGCGCCAGCAGACCCACGGGGAGTGATGGCTACACCTTC
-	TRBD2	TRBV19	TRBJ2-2	CASSGTSGTGELFF	TGTGCCAGTAGTGGGACTAGCGGGACCGGGGAGCTGTTTTTT
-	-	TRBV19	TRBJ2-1	CASSIGSSNEQFF	TGTGCCAGTAGTATAGGGAGTTCCAATGAGCAGTTCTTC
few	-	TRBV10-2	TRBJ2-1	CASSEISGNEQFF	TGCGCCAGCAGTGAGATTAGCGGTAATGAGCAGTTCTTC
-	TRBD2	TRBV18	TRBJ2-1	CASSPSARLAGSYNEQFF	TGTGCCAGCTCTCCCTCCGCTCGACTAGCGGGCTCCTACAATGAGCAGTTCTTC
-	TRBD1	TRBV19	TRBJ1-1	CASRTGTGAQGAFF	TGTGCCAGTAGAACCGGGACAGGGGCCCAGGGAGCTTTCTTT
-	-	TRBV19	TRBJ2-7	CASSMEGAAPGHEQYF	TGTGCCAGTAGTATGGAGGGGGCAGCTCCTGGGCACGAGCAGTACTTC
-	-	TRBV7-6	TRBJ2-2	CASSLLGGTGELFF	TGTGCCAGCAGCTTATTGGGGGGTACCGGGGAGCTGTTTTTT
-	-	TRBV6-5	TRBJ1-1	CASSYSGQSFTEAFF	TGTGCCAGCAGTTACTCCGGACAGAGCTTCACTGAAGCTTTCTTT
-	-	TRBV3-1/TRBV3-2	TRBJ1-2	CASSQDGGQTSVGYGYTF	TGTGCCAGCAGCCAAGATGGGGGCCAGACCTCCGTTGGCTATGGCTACACCTTC
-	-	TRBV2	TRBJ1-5	CASSEGQGNQPQHF	TGTGCCAGCAGTGAAGGGCAGGGCAATCAGCCCCAGCATTTT
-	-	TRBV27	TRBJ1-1	CASSLIRQVASTEAFF	TGTGCCAGCAGTCTGATACGACAGGTGGCAAGCACTGAAGCTTTCTTT
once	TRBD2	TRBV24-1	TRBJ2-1	CATSDSPGSGGSRNEQFF	TGTGCCACCAGTGATTCCCCCGGAAGCGGGGGGAGTAGAAATGAGCAGTTCTTC
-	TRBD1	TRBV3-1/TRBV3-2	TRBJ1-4	CASSPGTGGEKLFF	TGTGCCAGCAGCCCAGGGACAGGTGGTGAAAAACTGTTTTTT
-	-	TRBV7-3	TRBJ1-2	CASSLTPMLGRNSYTF	TGTGCCAGCAGCTTAACACCCATGTTGGGGAGGAATAGCTACACCTTC
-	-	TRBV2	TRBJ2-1	CASSEGLATHNEQFF	TGTGCCAGCAGTGAAGGGCTAGCGACGCACAATGAGCAGTTCTTC
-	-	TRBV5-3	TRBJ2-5	CARSLQLEQELETQYF	TGTGCCAGAAGCTTGCAGTTAGAACAGGAGTTAGAGACCCAGTACTTC
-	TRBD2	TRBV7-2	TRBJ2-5	CASSLTSGAGETQYF	TGTGCCAGCAGCTTAACTAGCGGGGCGGGAGAGACCCAGTACTTC
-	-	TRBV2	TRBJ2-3	CASRDGQTSTDTQYF	TGTGCCAGCAGGGACGGACAAACTAGCACAGATACGCAGTATTTT
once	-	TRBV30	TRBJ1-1	CAWKQGWNTEAFF	TGTGCCTGGAAACAGGGATGGAACACTGAAGCTTTCTTT
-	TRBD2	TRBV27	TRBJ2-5	CASSLGTSGDQETQYF	TGTGCCAGCAGTTTAGGGACTAGCGGAGACCAAGAGACCCAGTACTTC
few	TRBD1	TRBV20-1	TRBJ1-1	CSASGQGGTEAFF	TGCAGTGCTAGTGGACAGGGGGGCACTGAAGCTTTCTTT
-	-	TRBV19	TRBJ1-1	CASSTRDSRAEAFF	TGTGCCAGTAGTACCCGGGACTCGAGGGCTGAAGCTTTCTTT
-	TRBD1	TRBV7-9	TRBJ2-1	CASSHDRGNEQFF	TGTGCCAGCAGTCATGACAGGGGTAATGAGCAGTTCTTC
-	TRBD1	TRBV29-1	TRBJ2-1	CSVDPTGAYNEQFF	TGCAGCGTTGACCCGACAGGGGCCTACAATGAGCAGTTCTTC